The subject of this entry is one TCR beta chain. The entry originates in a study of control samples from healthy donors and cancer patients. Profiled with immunoSEQ multiplex PCR; TCRdb holds only in-frame clones, not every one. The table records 130,000 or so clones, about 88% of them present only once. The germline gives CDR1 KGHSY, CDR2 FQNENV. This CDR3 comprises 16 residues. V was cut by 0 bases and J by 1 base, with 10 bases left in between. The V gene is TRBV16, the J gene TRBJ2-1, with a weak D call TRBD2 (6 bases). The origin of this receptor is a man aged 45-60 years in good health. Specimen: blood. The CDR3 DNA reads TGTGCCAGCAGCCAATCCGGGACTCAATCCTACAATGAGCAGTTCTTC. Protein sequence: CASSQSGTQSYNEQFF.